The T cell receptor beta chain described here comes from a study of shared clonotypes between healthy human individuals. Overall study context: Per donor, CD8 memory used one plate, CD8 naive used two, CD4 memory used three and CD4 naive used three. Study-wide results and caveats: The generation probabilities recorded for non-shared clonotypes fell below those of clonotypes shared by all four donors.

Concerning this clone: Its target is not known.

The CDR3 is made up of 15 amino acids. Trimming removed 2 bases from V and 4 bases from J; junction bases left unmatched: 7. The germline gives CDR1 SGHNT, CDR2 YYREEE (reference sequence). Profiled with immunoSEQ multiplex PCR; TCRdb holds only in-frame clones, not every one. The sample has 1,400,000 or so clones, around 98.5% seen once. The TCR was taken from a man aged 25-40 years in good health. The chain carries TRBV5-4 and TRBJ2-5; 8 bases are a match to TRBD1. The sequenced sample consisted of naive CD4+ T cells sorted from blood. As for subset: CD45RA+ positively selected. CDR3 nucleotide sequence: TGTGCCAGCAGCTTACCCGACAGGGGAGCAGAGACCCAGTACTTC. This codes for CASSLPDRGAETQYF.